The 20 T cell receptor beta chains below all came from one sample that was sequenced in a study of T cell responses to AZD1222 COVID-19 vaccine. Profiled with immunoSEQ multiplex PCR; TCRdb holds only in-frame clones, not every one. The data hold 70,000 to 75,000 clones, with 80% observed a single time. The sample in question was peripheral blood, obtained 28 days after the second AZD1222 dose. These receptors were taken from an adult who received the AZD1222 COVID-19 vaccine.

This clone was counted a few times. The gene calls are TRBV9 and TRBJ2-2, with D tentatively TRBD1 (6 bases). The CDR3 loop spans 13 amino acids. Per the germline V gene, CDR1 is SGDLS and CDR2 is YYNGEE. Trimming cost V 4 bases and J 8 bases, with 12 bases left between them. The CDR3 reads CASSKGGEGELFF. CDR3 coding DNA: TGTGCCAGCAGCAAAGGGGGAGAGGGGGAGCTGTTTTTT.

The chain uses TRBV3-1 (or the pseudogene TRBV3-2) and TRBJ1-6; 9 bases line up with TRBD1. After removal of 4 bases from V and 12 bases from J, the junction contained 7 bases not matched to a gene. The CDR3 sequence is 14 residues long. Per germline, CDR1 LGHDT and CDR2 YNNKEL (reference sequence). Here the CDR3 reads CASSPWDREVPLHF. The CDR3 DNA reads as TGTGCCAGCAGCCCTTGGGACAGGGAAGTACCCCTCCACTTT.

The gene calls are TRBV27 and TRBJ1-6; a possible D gene is TRBD1 (5 bases). The CDR3 is 16 residues long. Per germline, CDR1 MNHEY and CDR2 SMNVEV (reference sequence). V lost 3 bases and J 9 bases, leaving 18 bases between the germline ends. The DNA for the CDR3 is TGTGCCAGCAGTTTGTCCCCTCCGGGGGTGGGTTCACCCCTCCACTTT. Its translation: CASSLSPPGVGSPLHF.

J is TRBJ1-2 and V is TRBV27; D call uncertain. This CDR3 is 17 amino acids long. CDR1 is MNHEY and CDR2 is SMNVEV in the germline V gene (reference sequence). The ends were cut back, 0 bases at V and 4 bases at J, with 18 bases in the middle. CDR3 residues: CASSLSAHGVISYGYTF. CDR3 DNA sequence: TGTGCCAGCAGTTTATCCGCCCATGGCGTTATTTCCTATGGCTACACCTTC.

The V and J genes are TRBV20-1 and TRBJ1-4; TRBD1 agrees at 7 bases. Germline CDR1 reads DFQATT; CDR2 reads SNEGSKA (reference sequence). The CDR3 loop spans 11 amino acids. The CDR3 loop reads CSPDRDEKLFF. The CDR3 DNA reads TGCAGCCCCGACAGGGATGAAAAACTGTTTTTT.

V usage is TRBV28 and J usage is TRBJ2-5, with TRBD1 matching 8 bases. Germline V lookup: CDR1 MDHEN, CDR2 SYDVKM. The CDR3 length is 13 residues. V trimming: 4 bases; J trimming: 5 bases; junction bases outside the gene matches: 3. CDR3: CASSWTGLETQYF. CDR3 DNA: TGTGCCAGCAGTTGGACAGGGCTGGAGACCCAGTACTTC.

This clone has only one observation. The chain joins TRBV29-1 to TRBJ2-7; no clear D. CDR1 is SQVTM and CDR2 is ANQGSEA in the germline V gene. The CDR3 loop spans 11 amino acids. Between the trimmed V and J ends, which lost 6 bases and 3 bases, there was a span of 9 bases. Here the CDR3 reads CSVDANYEQYF. CDR3 in DNA: TGCAGCGTGGACGCCAACTACGAGCAGTACTTC.

This chain connects TRBV5-1 to TRBJ2-7; 12 bases are a match to TRBD1. Trimming cost V 3 bases and J 6 bases; bases outside gene matches: 16. The CDR3 length is 18 residues. CDR1 is SGHRS, CDR2 YFSETQ, per germline. CDR3 sequence (DNA): TGCGCCAGCAGCTGGGGACAGGGGGCGGTGGGGACTACATCCGAGCAGTACTTC. This translates into CASSWGQGAVGTTSEQYF. Full variable domain (rest looked up from reference TRBV5-1 and TRBJ2-7): KAGVTQTPRYLIKTRGQQVTLSCSPISGHRSVSWYQQTPGQGLQFLFEYFSETQRNKGNFPGRFSGRQFSNSRSEMNVSTLELGDSALYLCASSWGQGAVGTTSEQYFGPGTRLTVT.

This chain joins TRBV7-8 and TRBJ2-4, with TRBD1 matching over 8 bases. The J segment lost 7 bases and the V segment lost 5 bases, leaving 4 bases of the junction unmatched. CDR1 is SGHVS and CDR2 is FQNEAQ in the germline V gene. This CDR3 is 13 amino acids long. CDR3 nucleotide sequence: TGTGCCAGCAGCGCGACAGGGGTGAACATTCAGTACTTC. The encoded protein is CASSATGVNIQYF. Supplemented by reference TRBV7-8 and TRBJ2-4, the full variable domain reads GAGVSQSPRYKVAKRGQDVALRCDPISGHVSLFWYQQALGQGPEFLTYFQNEAQLDKSGLPSDRFFAERPEGSVSTLKIQRTQQEDSAVYLCASSATGVNIQYFGAGTRLSVL.

In DNA, the CDR3 is TGTGCCAGCAGCCGAACTCGGGGGGCCTACGAGCAGTACTTC. It is translated as CASSRTRGAYEQYF. The rearrangement joins TRBV3-1 (or the pseudogene TRBV3-2) to TRBJ2-7; 7 bases map to TRBD2. Germline assignment: CDR1 LGHDT and CDR2 YNNKEL (reference sequence). This CDR3 spans 14 amino acids. V lost 4 bases, J lost 2 bases, and 5 bases stayed unmatched.

The V call is TRBV5-1, the J call TRBJ2-7; D ambiguous. The CDR3 runs 16 residues. With 0 bases removed from V and 0 bases from J, the gap between germline ends came to 13 bases. The germline CDR1 and CDR2 sequences are SGHRS and YFSETQ. CDR3 in DNA: TGCGCCAGCAGCTTGGCCGGACGGATGAGCTCCTACGAGCAGTACTTC. Translation gives CASSLAGRMSSYEQYF.

The CDR3 reads CASSPNRGITYEQYF. The CDR3 bases are TGTGCCAGCTCGCCCAACAGGGGAATCACCTACGAGCAGTACTTC. The chain employs TRBV18 and TRBJ2-7; 7 bases are a match to TRBD1. CDR3 length: 15 amino acids. Germline V gene sequence: CDR1 KGHSH, CDR2 LQKENI. V was pared by 6 bases and J by 2 bases, with 10 bases of the junction left unmatched. Together with reference TRBV18 and TRBJ2-7, the CDR3 gives the full variable domain: NAGVMQNPRHLVRRRGQEARLRCSPMKGHSHVYWYRQLPEEGLKFMVYLQKENIIDESGMPKERFSAEFPKEGPSILRIQQVVRGDSAAYFCASSPNRGITYEQYFGPGTRLTVT.

The CDR3 nucleotides are TGTGCCAGCAGTCCCCGACAGGGTAACGAGCAGTACTTC. It specifies CASSPRQGNEQYF. This chain connects TRBV27 to TRBJ2-7, with 7 nucleotides matching TRBD1. This CDR3 comprises 13 residues. Germline V gene data show CDR1 as MNHEY and CDR2 as SMNVEV (reference sequence). The J segment lost 5 bases and the V segment lost 5 bases, leaving 6 bases of the junction unmatched.

This sequence joins TRBV29-1 and TRBJ1-4; TRBD1 matches 10 bases. V trimming: 4 bases; J trimming: 5 bases; junction bases outside the gene matches: 10. CDR1 and CDR2 from the germline V gene are SQVTM and ANQGSEA. The length of the CDR3 is 16 residues. Here the CDR3 reads CSVVGVTGGLNEKLFF. CDR3 sequence (DNA): TGCAGCGTTGTGGGGGTGACAGGGGGCCTAAATGAAAAACTGTTTTTT.

This clone was seen a handful of times. V gene TRBV6-5 combines with J gene TRBJ1-5, with 9 bases lining up with TRBD1. V lost 5 bases and J lost 6; bases outside the gene matches: 8. Germline V gene sequence: CDR1 MNHEY, CDR2 SVGAGI. The CDR3 totals 15 residues. The CDR3 coding sequence is TGTGCCAGCAGTCCCTGGGGACAGGGCAGTCAGCCCCAGCATTTT. Protein sequence: CASSPWGQGSQPQHF.

The chain employs TRBV28 and TRBJ1-2; 9 nucleotides agree with TRBD1. Unmatched junction bases numbered 12, after V lost 6 bases and J lost 4 bases. The CDR3 length is 16 residues. Per the germline V gene, CDR1 is MDHEN and CDR2 is SYDVKM. CDR3 in amino acids: CASRLGSGQGSYGYTF. Here the CDR3 DNA reads TGTGCCAGCAGACTTGGTTCGGGACAGGGAAGCTATGGCTACACCTTC.

The genes are TRBV2 and TRBJ1-2; maybe TRBD1 (5 bases). The CDR3 totals 14 residues. Per germline, CDR1 SNHLY and CDR2 FYNNEI. The V end was cut by 4 bases, the J end by 2 bases, with 11 bases between. In nucleotides, the CDR3 is TGTGCCAGCAGTGCAGGGAGAGAAAACTATGGCTACACCTTC. This codes for CASSAGRENYGYTF.

The genes are TRBV18 and TRBJ2-2, with D perhaps TRBD1 (5 bases). Germline assignment: CDR1 KGHSH and CDR2 LQKENI. This CDR3 spans 15 amino acids. Trimming took off 0 bases at V and 4 bases at J, with 9 bases between the two ends. Written as DNA, the CDR3 is TGTGCCAGCTCACCACCGGGGCCGGGCACCGGGGAGCTGTTTTTT. This translates into CASSPPGPGTGELFF.

Written as DNA, the CDR3 is TGTGCCTGGAGTGCTTATAGGACTAGCGGGAGGCGGAAAAAAAACATTCAGTACTTC. This translates into CAWSAYRTSGRRKKNIQYF. The J gene is TRBJ2-4, the V gene TRBV30; 14 positions agree with TRBD2. Germline CDR1 reads GTSNPN; CDR2 reads SVGIG (reference sequence). After removal of 1 base from V and 4 bases from J, the junction contained 12 bases not matched to a gene. The CDR3 runs to 19 residues.

V is TRBV28 and J is TRBJ2-2, with TRBD1 matching 10 bases. The CDR3 loop spans 17 amino acids. Germline V CDR1 and CDR2: MDHEN, SYDVKM. V lost 6 bases, J lost 6 bases, and 13 bases stayed unmatched. This chain's CDR3 is CASSTTRQGARAGELFF. The CDR3 bases are TGTGCCAGCAGCACAACCCGACAGGGGGCCAGGGCCGGGGAGCTGTTTTTT.